Sequencing of this T cell receptor beta chain was carried out in a study of post-analysis software for immune sequencing data (dated by TCRdb to the mid-2010s). Regarding the complete study: The recorded disease courses included relapsing-remitting, secondary progressive and progressive-relapsing multiple sclerosis, and some patients had no subtype annotation. The patient repertoires were set against about 10 previously published healthy control repertoires from donors whose ages ranged from roughly 6 to 27 years. A subset of samples was prepared in parallel using single-end sample barcoding, then pooled and co-amplified after Illumina adapter ligation.

Via the germline V gene (reference sequence), CDR1 is DFQATT and CDR2 SNEGSKA. The CDR3 runs 16 residues from the cysteine to the phenylalanine. Only the CDR3 part of the read is kept: 48 bases, read in frame from the first base. To demonstrate the VDJtools post-analysis software, the study profiled TCR beta repertoires from the peripheral blood of about 13 young patients with multiple sclerosis. The multiple sclerosis patients were children and adolescents ranging in age from roughly 6 to 16 years. Comment on this clonotype: Its antigen is still unknown. It has no much larger one-base neighbor in the sample; base qualities were not kept.

What the research found in general, with its limitations: Multiple sclerosis patients had significantly lower normalized Chao1 diversity than controls, a result that suggests substantial peripheral T-cell clonal expansion. Strong co-clustering of samples prepared in the same batch was shown by direct clustering with F measure, prompting a batch-effect correction. Roughly 5 TRBV segments, including TRBV5-6, TRBV5-1 and TRBV20-1, were significantly more frequent in patients than controls. The control group was slightly older than the multiple sclerosis patient group.

The library was built by means of PCR. Sequencing was performed on an Illumina HiSeq 2500. To reduce PCR and sequencing biases, unique molecular identifiers were incorporated into the TCR beta cDNA libraries. Every 1 to 10 million input T cells yielded 500,000 or so cDNA molecules, meaning each molecule approximated one T cell. The patient libraries were prepared and sequenced using the same protocol as the earlier healthy control dataset. Samples belonging to the same batch were prepared together, multiplexed and sequenced on a shared HiSeq lane. The published analysis was carried out like this. MIGEC was used to process the raw barcoded reads, and molecular identifier groups with only a single read were discarded before consensus assembly and CDR3 extraction. VDJtools was used for post-analysis of the clonotype tables, with diversity normalized by down-sampling every dataset to the smallest sample size. In repertoire overlap clustering, CDR3 amino acid sequences, but not nucleotide sequences, were matched to correct batch-related cross-sample contamination. TCRdb reran the public reads through fastp at Q25 and MiXCR, keeping productive beta chains. For every CDR3 protein sequence, its rows merge into one entry that carries the most common genes and DNA. The authors' filters were not applied to this entry. This sample gives some 260,000 distinct CDR3 sequences in total; around 34% of them show up just once. 4% to 6% of the sample belongs to the ten largest clones.

The chain was built from TRBV20-1 and TRBJ2-4, with 8 bases aligning to TRBD2. The J call is uncertain, as TRBJ2-7 better fits the DNA end. The material sequenced was blood. The sequence was obtained from a girl under 18 with multiple sclerosis. This receptor carries the CDR3 CSARETSAGEVYEQYF. Read as DNA, the sequence is TGCAGTGCTAGAGAGACTTCAGCGGGAGAAGTCTACGAGCAGTACTTC.